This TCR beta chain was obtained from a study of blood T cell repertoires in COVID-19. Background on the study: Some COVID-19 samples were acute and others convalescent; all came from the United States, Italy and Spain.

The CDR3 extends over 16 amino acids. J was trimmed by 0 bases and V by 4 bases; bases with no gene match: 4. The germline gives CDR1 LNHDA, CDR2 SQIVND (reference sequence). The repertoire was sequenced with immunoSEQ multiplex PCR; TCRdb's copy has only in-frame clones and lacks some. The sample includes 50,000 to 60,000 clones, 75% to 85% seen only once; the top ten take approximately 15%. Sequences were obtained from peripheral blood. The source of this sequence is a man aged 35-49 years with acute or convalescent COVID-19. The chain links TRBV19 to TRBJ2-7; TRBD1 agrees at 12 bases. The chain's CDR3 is CASSTRDRGRSYEQYF. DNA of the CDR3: TGTGCCAGTAGTACAAGGGACAGGGGGCGCTCCTACGAGCAGTACTTC.